The clone carrying this T cell receptor beta chain appeared a few times. Its antigen is unidentified. Clones were read by immunoSEQ multiplex PCR, and TCRdb kept only the in-frame ones, dropping some. The table shows roughly 180,000 clones, with 85% to 95% occurring only once. The data derive from a study of T cell responses to AZD1222 COVID-19 vaccine. The study's findings and limits: All repertoire sampling was performed exclusively after the peak T cell response. After two AZD1222 doses, spike-specific TCR breadth and depth rose versus day 0. Dominant CD4 TCR responses targeted spike regions 160-218 and 743-854. Baseline testing showed seropositivity in only six AZD1222 recipients.

The CDR3 is 16 amino acids. V lost 11 bases and J lost 3; bases outside the gene matches: 15. From germline, CDR1 is MDHEN and CDR2 SYDVKM. The specimen was peripheral blood, collected 28 days after the second dose of the MenACWY control vaccine. The chain recombines TRBV28 with TRBJ1-5, with 8 bases identical to TRBD1. The origin of this receptor is an adult who received the MenACWY meningococcal vaccine as a control. This CDR3 reads CASSPPGGNLNQPQHF. DNA for the CDR3: TGTGCCTCCTCTCCCCCAGGGGGCAACCTCAATCAGCCCCAGCATTTT.